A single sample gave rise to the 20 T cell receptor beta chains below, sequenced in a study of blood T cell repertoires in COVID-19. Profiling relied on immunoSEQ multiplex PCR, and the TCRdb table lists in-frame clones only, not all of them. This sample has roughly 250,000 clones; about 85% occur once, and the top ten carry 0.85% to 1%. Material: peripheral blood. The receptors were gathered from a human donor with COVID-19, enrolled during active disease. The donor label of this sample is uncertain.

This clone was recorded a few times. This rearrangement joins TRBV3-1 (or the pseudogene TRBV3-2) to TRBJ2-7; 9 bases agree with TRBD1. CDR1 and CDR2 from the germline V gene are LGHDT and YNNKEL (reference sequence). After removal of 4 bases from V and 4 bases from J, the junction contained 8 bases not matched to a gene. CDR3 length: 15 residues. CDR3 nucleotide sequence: TGTGCCAGCAGCCCGCAGGGGACAGGGCGGTACGAGCAGTACTTC. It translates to CASSPQGTGRYEQYF.

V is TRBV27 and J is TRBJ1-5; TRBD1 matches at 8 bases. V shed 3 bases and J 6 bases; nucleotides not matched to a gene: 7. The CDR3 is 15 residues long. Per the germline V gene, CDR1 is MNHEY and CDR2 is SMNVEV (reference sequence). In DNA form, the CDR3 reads TGTGCCAGCAGTTTCTCCGGACAGGGTGGTCAGCCCCAGCATTTT. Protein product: CASSFSGQGGQPQHF.

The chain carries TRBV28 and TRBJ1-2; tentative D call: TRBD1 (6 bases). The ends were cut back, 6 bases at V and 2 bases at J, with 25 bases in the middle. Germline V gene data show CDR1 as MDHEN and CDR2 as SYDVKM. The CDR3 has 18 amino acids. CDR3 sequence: CASSSRAGWGGTNYGYTF. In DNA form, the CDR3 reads TGTGCCAGCAGCTCGCGCGCGGGTTGGGGGGGCACAAACTATGGCTACACCTTC.

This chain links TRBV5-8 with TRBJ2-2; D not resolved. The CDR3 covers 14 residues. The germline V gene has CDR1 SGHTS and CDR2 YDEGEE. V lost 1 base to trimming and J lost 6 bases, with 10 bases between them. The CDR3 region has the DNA TGTGCCAGCAGCTTGAACGGAGCCCCCGGGGAGCTGTTTTTT. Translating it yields CASSLNGAPGELFF.

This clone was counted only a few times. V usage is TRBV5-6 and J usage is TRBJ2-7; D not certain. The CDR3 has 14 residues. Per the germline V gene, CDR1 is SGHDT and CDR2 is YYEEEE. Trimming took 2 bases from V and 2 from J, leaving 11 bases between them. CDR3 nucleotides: TGTGCCAGCAGCTTACCGCGGCGCCCCTACGAGCAGTACTTC. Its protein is CASSLPRRPYEQYF.

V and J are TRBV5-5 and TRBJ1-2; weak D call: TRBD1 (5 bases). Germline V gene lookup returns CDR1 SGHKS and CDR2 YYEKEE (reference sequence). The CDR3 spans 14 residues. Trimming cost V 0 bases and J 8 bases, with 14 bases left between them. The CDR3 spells CASSLAGGEVGYTF. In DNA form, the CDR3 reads TGTGCCAGCAGCTTGGCGGGAGGGGAGGTCGGCTACACCTTC. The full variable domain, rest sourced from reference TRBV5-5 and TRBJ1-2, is DAGVTQSPTHLIKTRGQQVTLRCSPISGHKSVSWYQQVLGQGPQFIFQYYEKEERGRGNFPDRFSARQFPNYSSELNVNALLLGDSALYLCASSLAGGEVGYTFGSGTRLTVV.

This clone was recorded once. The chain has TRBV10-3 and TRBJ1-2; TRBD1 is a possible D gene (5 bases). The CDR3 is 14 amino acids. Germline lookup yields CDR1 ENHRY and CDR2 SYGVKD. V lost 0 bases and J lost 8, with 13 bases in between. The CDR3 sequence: CAISESEGEGGYTF. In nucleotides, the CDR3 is TGTGCCATCAGTGAGTCCGAAGGGGAGGGAGGCTACACCTTC.

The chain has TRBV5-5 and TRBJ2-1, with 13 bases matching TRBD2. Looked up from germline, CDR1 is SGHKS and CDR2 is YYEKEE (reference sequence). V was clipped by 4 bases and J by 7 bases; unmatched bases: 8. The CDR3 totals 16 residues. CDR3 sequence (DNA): TGTGCCAGCAGCAAGTGGACTAGCGGGAGAACGAATGAGCAGTTCTTC. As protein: CASSKWTSGRTNEQFF.

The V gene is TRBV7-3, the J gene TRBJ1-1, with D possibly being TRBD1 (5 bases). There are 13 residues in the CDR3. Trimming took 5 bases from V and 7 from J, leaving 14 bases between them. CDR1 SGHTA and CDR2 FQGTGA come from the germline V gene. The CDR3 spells CASSGGADFEAFF. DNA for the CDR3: TGTGCCAGCAGCGGAGGGGCGGATTTTGAAGCTTTCTTT.

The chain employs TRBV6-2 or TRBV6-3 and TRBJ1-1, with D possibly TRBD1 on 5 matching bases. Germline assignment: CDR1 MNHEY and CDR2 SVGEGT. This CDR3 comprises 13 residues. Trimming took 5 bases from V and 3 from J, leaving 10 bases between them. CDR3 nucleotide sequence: TGTGCCAGCAGTCGAGACAGATACACTGAAGCTTTCTTT. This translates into CASSRDRYTEAFF.

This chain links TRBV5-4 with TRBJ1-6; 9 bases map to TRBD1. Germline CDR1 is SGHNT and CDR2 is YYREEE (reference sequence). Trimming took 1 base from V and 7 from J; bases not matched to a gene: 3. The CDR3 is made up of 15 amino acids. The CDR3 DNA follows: TGTGCCAGCAGCTTGAGAGACAGGGGGAATTCACCCCTCCACTTT. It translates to CASSLRDRGNSPLHF.

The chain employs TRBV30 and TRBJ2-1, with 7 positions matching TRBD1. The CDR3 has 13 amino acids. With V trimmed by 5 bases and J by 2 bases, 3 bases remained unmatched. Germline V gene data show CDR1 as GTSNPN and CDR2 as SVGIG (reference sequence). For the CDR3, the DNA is TGTGCCTGGTTGACAGGGCCCTACAATGAGCAGTTCTTC. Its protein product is CAWLTGPYNEQFF.

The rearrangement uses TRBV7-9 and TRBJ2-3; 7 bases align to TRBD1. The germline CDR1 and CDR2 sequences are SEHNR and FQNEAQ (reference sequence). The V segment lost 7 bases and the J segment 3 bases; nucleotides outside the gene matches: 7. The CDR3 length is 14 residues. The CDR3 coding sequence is TGTGCCAGCAACAAAGGGGACAGTACAGATACGCAGTATTTT. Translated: CASNKGDSTDTQYF.

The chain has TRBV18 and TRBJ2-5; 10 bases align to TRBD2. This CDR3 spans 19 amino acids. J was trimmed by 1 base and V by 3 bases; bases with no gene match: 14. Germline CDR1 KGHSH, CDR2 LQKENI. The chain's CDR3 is CASSPDSGAWTSGQETQYF. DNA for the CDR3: TGTGCCAGCTCACCCGACTCGGGGGCCTGGACTAGCGGCCAAGAGACCCAGTACTTC.

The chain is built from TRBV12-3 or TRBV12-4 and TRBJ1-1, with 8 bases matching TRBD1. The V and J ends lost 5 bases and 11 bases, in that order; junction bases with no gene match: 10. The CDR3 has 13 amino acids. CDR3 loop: CASSNSGQGSAFF. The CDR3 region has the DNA TGTGCCAGCAGTAACTCCGGACAGGGTTCGGCTTTCTTT.

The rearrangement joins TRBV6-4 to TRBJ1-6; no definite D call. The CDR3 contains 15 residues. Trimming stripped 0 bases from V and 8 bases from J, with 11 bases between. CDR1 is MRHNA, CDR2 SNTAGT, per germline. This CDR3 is CASSDSAGWDSPLHF. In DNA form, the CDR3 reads TGTGCCAGCAGTGACTCTGCAGGATGGGATTCACCCCTCCACTTT.

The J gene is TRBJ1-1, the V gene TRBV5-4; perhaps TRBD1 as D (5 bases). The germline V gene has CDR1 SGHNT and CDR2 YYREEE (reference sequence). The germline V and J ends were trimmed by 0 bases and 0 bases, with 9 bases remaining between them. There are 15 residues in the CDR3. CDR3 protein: CASSLVGGMNTEAFF. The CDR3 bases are TGTGCCAGCAGCTTGGTCGGGGGGATGAACACTGAAGCTTTCTTT.

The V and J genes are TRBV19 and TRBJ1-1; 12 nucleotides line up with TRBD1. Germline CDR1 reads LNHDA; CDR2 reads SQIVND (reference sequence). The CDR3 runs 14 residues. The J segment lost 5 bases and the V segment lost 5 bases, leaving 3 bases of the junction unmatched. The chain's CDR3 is CASSPGQGATEAFF. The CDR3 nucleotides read TGTGCCAGTAGTCCGGGACAGGGGGCGACTGAAGCTTTCTTT.

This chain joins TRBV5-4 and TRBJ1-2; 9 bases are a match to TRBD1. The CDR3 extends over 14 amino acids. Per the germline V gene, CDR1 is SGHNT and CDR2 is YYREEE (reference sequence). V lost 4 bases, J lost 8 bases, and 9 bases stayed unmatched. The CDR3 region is CASSTGQGRWGYTF. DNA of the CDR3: TGTGCCAGCAGCACAGGACAGGGGCGTTGGGGCTACACCTTC.

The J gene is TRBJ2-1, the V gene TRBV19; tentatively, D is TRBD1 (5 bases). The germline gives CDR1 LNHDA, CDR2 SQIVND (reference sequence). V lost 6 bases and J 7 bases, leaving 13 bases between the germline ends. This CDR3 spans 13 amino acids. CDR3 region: CASSLDTGNEQFF. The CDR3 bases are TGTGCCAGTAGCCTGGACACAGGTAATGAGCAGTTCTTC.